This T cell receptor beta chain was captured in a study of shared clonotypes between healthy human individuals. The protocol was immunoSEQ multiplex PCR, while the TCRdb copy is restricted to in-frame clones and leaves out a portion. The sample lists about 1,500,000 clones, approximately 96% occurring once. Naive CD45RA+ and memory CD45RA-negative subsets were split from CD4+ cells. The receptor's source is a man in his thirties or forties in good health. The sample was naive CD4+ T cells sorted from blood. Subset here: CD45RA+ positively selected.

CDR3 bases: TGTGCCAGCAGCAAAGCAGGGACGGACATTCAGTACTTC. The encoded protein is CASSKAGTDIQYF. The rearrangement uses TRBV7-9 and TRBJ2-4; D is perhaps TRBD1 or TRBD2 (5 bases each). This CDR3 is built from 13 residues. Deletions cut 5 bases from V and 8 bases from J, with 13 bases between. Germline CDR1 and CDR2: SEHNR and FQNEAQ (reference sequence). Full variable domain (remainder filled in from reference TRBV7-9 and TRBJ2-4): DTGVSQNPRHKITKRGQNVTFRCDPISEHNRLYWYRQTLGQGPEFLTYFQNEAQLEKSRLLSDRFSAERPKGSFSTLEIQRTEQGDSAMYLCASSKAGTDIQYFGAGTRLSVL.